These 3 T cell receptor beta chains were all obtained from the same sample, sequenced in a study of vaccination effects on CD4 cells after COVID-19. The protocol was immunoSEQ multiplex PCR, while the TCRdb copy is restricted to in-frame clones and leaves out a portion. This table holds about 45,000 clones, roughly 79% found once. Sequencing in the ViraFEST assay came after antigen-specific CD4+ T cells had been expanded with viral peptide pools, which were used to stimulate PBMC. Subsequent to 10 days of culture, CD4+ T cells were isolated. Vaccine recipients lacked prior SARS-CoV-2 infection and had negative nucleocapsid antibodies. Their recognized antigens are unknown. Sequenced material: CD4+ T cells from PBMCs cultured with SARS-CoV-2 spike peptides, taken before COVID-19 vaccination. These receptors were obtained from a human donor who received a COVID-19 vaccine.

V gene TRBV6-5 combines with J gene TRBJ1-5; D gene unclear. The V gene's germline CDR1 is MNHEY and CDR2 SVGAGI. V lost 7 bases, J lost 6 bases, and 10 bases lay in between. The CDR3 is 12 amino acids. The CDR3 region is CASTTGSQPQHF. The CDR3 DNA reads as TGTGCCAGCACCACCGGGAGTCAGCCCCAGCATTTT.

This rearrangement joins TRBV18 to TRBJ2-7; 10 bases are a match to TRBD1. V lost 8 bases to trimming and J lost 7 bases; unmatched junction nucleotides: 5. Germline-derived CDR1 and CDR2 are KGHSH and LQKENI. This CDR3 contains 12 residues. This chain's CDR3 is CASRRTGGEQYV. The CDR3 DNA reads TGTGCCAGCCGAAGGACAGGGGGGGAGCAGTACGTC.

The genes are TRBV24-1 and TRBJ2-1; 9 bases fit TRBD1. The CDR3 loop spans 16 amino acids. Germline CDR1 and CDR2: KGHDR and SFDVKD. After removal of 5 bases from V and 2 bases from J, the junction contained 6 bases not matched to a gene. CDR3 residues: CATSGQGQGTYNEQFF. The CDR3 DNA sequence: TGTGCCACCAGTGGCCAGGGACAGGGCACCTACAATGAGCAGTTCTTC.